This TCR beta chain was sequenced during a study of cytomegalovirus exposure and HLA in healthy donors. Researchers ran the PCR with 60 Vbeta and 13 Jbeta primers. TCRdb's copy holds only in-frame clones and misses some; the assay was immunoSEQ multiplex PCR. Among around 100,000 clones, around 66% were seen once, and the ten largest hold almost 8.5%. CDR1 and CDR2 from the germline V gene are SGHNT and YYREEE (reference sequence). The length of the CDR3 is 14 residues. V trimming: 0 bases; J trimming: 7 bases; junction bases outside the gene matches: 2. This clone showed up just a few times. The chain carries TRBV5-4 and TRBJ2-2; 8 bases match TRBD2. The TCR sequence derives from a man aged 18 to 29 in good health and CMV-seropositive. Sequenced material: PBMCs. In DNA form, the CDR3 reads TGTGCCAGCAGCTTGGGCGGGGGGATCGGGGAGCTGTTTTTT. It is translated as CASSLGGGIGELFF.